This T cell receptor (beta chain) was profiled in a study of T cells after yellow fever vaccination (dated by TCRdb to the late 2010s). At the level of the whole study: Libraries from fractions with low cell numbers were prepared with the SMART-Seq v4 Ultra Low Input RNA kit. Bulk PBMC replicates and cell subsets were isolated from blood drawn at multiple timepoints before and after both primary and secondary immunization. Two healthy male donors made up the cohort, one aged 18 to 30 years and the other aged 30 to 40 years. To follow T-cell clones before and after primary and booster YFV17D yellow fever vaccination, bulk TCR alpha and beta repertoires were sequenced over time.

TCR cDNA was made using 5'RACE template switching, a step that added a universal primer site and unique molecular identifiers. Priming of cDNA synthesis was performed from both the TCR alpha and TCR beta constant segments. Library amplification used two PCR steps, and the second PCR step added sample barcodes and sequencing adapters. Libraries were sequenced on Illumina HiSeq 2500 (2x100 bp) or NovaSeq (2x150 bp). Regarding the original processing steps: MIGEC handled demultiplexing of reads and collapsing into UMI consensus sequences, while MiXCR performed V(D)J alignment. Clonotypes responding to the vaccine were identified with edgeR on replicate PBMC samples, with the criteria of FDR below 0.01 and a log2 fold change above 5 up to day 15. Each bulk clonotype was labeled CD4 or CD8 based on which sequenced repertoire, CD4 or CD8, contained the clonotype at higher abundance. TCRdb redid the processing of the public reads, applying fastp at Q25 and MiXCR, and retained in-frame beta chains. Records with the same CDR3 protein are collapsed into one entry carrying the most frequent genes and DNA. These V and J calls originate from TCRdb's pipeline instead of the authors' own analysis. Present in this sample are about 330,000 distinct CDR3 sequences, approximately 7% of which were seen just once. 18% of the sample comes from the top ten.

This clonotype was found a few times. Its antigen has not been determined. No clone much larger than this one lies a single base away; base qualities are absent. General study outcomes and caveats: Because only two donors were included in the study, the extent to which the findings can be generalized is limited. Most clones expanded after primary vaccination (around 96% of CD4 and roughly 90% of CD8) were re-detected after the booster, suggesting that broad memory maintenance occurred. A small fraction of clonotypes appeared in both the CD4 and CD8 compartments, likely as a result of convergent recombination. Compared with the primary T-cell response, the secondary T-cell response was faster but weaker, reaching its peak on day 5 rather than on day 15. FACS-sorted repertoires could contain abundant contaminating clonotypes from the bulk population, so computational filtering was required.

What the treatment or condition label conveys for this sample: live attenuated yellow fever vaccine strain. At each blood-draw timepoint, two biological replicates of bulk PBMCs were collected. A standard Ficoll-Paque protocol was used to isolate PBMCs from peripheral blood. TriZol was used to extract RNA from bulk PBMCs, from CD4 and CD8 fractions, and from dextramer-positive and dextramer-negative fractions. The junction carries 12 bases between V and J, which are trimmed by 0 bases and 7 bases respectively. Taken from the germline V gene (reference sequence), the CDR1 and CDR2 loops are SEHNR and FQNEAQ. Its CDR3 holds 14 amino acids, cysteine through phenylalanine. Only the CDR3 DNA is retained, 42 bases long and in frame from the first base.

This TCR was sampled from a man aged 18 to 35 who received the YFV17D yellow fever vaccine. Recombination connected TRBV7-9 to TRBJ1-2, with TRBD1 perhaps the D gene, on 5 matching bases. This material consisted of PBMCs, taken roughly seven weeks after the first yellow fever vaccination. The sequenced DNA: TGTGCCAGCAGCTTAGCCTTGCAGGGTTCTGGCTACACCTTC. Translated, this is CASSLALQGSGYTF. When the CDR3 is completed using the reference TRBV7-9 and TRBJ1-2 genes on either side, the full variable domain is DTGVSQNPRHKITKRGQNVTFRCDPISEHNRLYWYRQTLGQGPEFLTYFQNEAQLEKSRLLSDRFSAERPKGSFSTLEIQRTEQGDSAMYLCASSLALQGSGYTFGSGTRLTVV.